The 25 T cell receptor beta chains presented below share a single source sample, sequenced in a study of shared clonotypes between healthy human individuals. Measured with immunoSEQ multiplex PCR; TCRdb has only the in-frame clones, and not every one. Among fewer than 1.8 million clones listed, approximately 98.5% were seen once. The sequencing sample was made of naive CD4+ T cells sorted from blood. Subset described: CD45RA+ positively selected. The receptors were gathered from a young man in good health.

The gene calls are TRBV5-4 and TRBJ2-7; D tentatively reads TRBD1 or TRBD2 (6 bases each). V was clipped by 4 bases and J by 7 bases, with 18 bases between them. Germline CDR1 is SGHNT and CDR2 is YYREEE (reference sequence). The CDR3 contains 14 residues. CDR3 region: CASSRKGDFGEQYF. CDR3 nucleotides: TGTGCCAGCAGCAGGAAGGGGGACTTTGGTGAGCAGTACTTC.

This chain links TRBV10-3 with TRBJ1-2; D is perhaps TRBD1 (5 bases). Trimming removed 8 bases at V and 4 bases at J, with 14 bases between. This CDR3 comprises 13 residues. Germline V CDR1 and CDR2: ENHRY, SYGVKD. This chain's CDR3 is CAILDGHVYGYTF. DNA for the CDR3: TGTGCCATCCTTGACGGACACGTCTATGGCTACACCTTC.

V gene TRBV30 combines with J gene TRBJ2-3; D remains ambiguous. Looked up from germline, CDR1 is GTSNPN and CDR2 is SVGIG (reference sequence). The CDR3 loop spans 13 amino acids. Trimming cost V 5 bases and J 4 bases, with 13 bases left between them. CDR3: CAWGKRGADTQYF. CDR3 nucleotides: TGTGCCTGGGGGAAACGTGGCGCAGATACGCAGTATTTT.

The rearrangement joins TRBV5-1 to TRBJ1-1, with D hard to call. The CDR3 length is 15 residues. V shed 3 bases and J shed 0 bases, with 12 bases lying between them. Germline V lookup: CDR1 SGHRS, CDR2 YFSETQ. CDR3 loop: CASSSSPAMNTEAFF. CDR3 coding DNA: TGCGCCAGCAGCTCCTCCCCGGCGATGAACACTGAAGCTTTCTTT.

This chain uses TRBV25-1 with TRBJ2-7, with D uncertain. Germline-derived CDR1 and CDR2 are MGHDK and SYGVNS. V dropped 0 bases and J dropped 4 bases, with 7 bases sitting between them. The CDR3 spans 13 residues. CDR3 DNA sequence: TGTGCCAGCAGTGAATACCAAGCTTACGAGCAGTACTTC. This encodes CASSEYQAYEQYF.

The sample holds one count of this clone. Different DNA sequences within this sample yield the same CDR3. This chain uses TRBV6-1 with TRBJ1-5; weak D call: TRBD1 (5 bases). This CDR3 has 14 residues. Germline values: CDR1 MNHNS, CDR2 SASEGT. The germline V and J ends were trimmed by 2 bases and 6 bases, with 11 bases remaining between them. CDR3 protein: CASSERGGGQPQHF. CDR3 DNA sequence: TGTGCCAGCAGTGAACGTGGGGGGGGTCAGCCCCAGCATTTT.

V usage is TRBV2 and J usage is TRBJ2-2; no definite D call. Germline V gene lookup returns CDR1 SNHLY and CDR2 FYNNEI. This CDR3 comprises 14 residues. V was trimmed by 3 bases and J by 2 bases, leaving 7 bases between them. The CDR3 DNA is TGTGCCAGCAGTGATTCCGGTAACACCGGGGAGCTGTTTTTT. As protein: CASSDSGNTGELFF.

The J gene is TRBJ2-7, the V gene TRBV28, with TRBD1 identical over 9 bases. The CDR3 runs to 18 residues. V lost 3 bases and J lost 3; bases outside the gene matches: 15. Looked up from germline, CDR1 is MDHEN and CDR2 is SYDVKM. The CDR3 sequence: CASSFGDREFILDYEQYF. The CDR3 DNA sequence: TGTGCCAGCAGTTTTGGGGACAGGGAGTTCATACTGGACTACGAGCAGTACTTC. Filled out from reference TRBV28 and TRBJ2-7, the complete variable domain reads DVKVTQSSRYLVKRTGEKVFLECVQDMDHENMFWYRQDPGLGLRLIYFSYDVKMKEKGDIPEGYSVSREKKERFSLILESASTNQTSMYLCASSFGDREFILDYEQYFGPGTRLTVT.

This sequence joins TRBV18 and TRBJ2-5; 8 positions agree with TRBD1. This CDR3 region has 17 residues. V shed 3 bases and J 5 bases; nucleotides not matched to a gene: 14. Germline values: CDR1 KGHSH, CDR2 LQKENI. This chain's CDR3 is CASSPPGTGRTGETQYF. For the CDR3, the DNA is TGTGCCAGCTCACCGCCCGGGACAGGTCGAACGGGGGAGACCCAGTACTTC.

The chain links TRBV21-1 to TRBJ1-4; TRBD1, the D gene given by the table, was not confirmed from the DNA. TRBV21-1 is termed a pseudogene. This CDR3 spans 16 amino acids. CDR3 nucleotide sequence: TGTGCCAGAGGGGACAGGGAACACGGGGTAAATGAAAAACTGTTTTTT. Translating gives CARGDREHGVNEKLFF.

In regard to this clone: Other DNA sequences in the same sample also yield this CDR3. The chain couples TRBV6-5 to TRBJ2-1; 10 nucleotides line up with TRBD1. CDR3 length: 13 amino acids. Germline loops: CDR1 MNHEY, CDR2 SVGAGI. V was clipped by 5 bases and J by 7 bases; unmatched bases: 2. This CDR3 is CASSRDRGNEQFF. DNA of the CDR3: TGTGCCAGCAGTAGGGACAGGGGAAATGAGCAGTTCTTC.

A single count supports this clone. V is TRBV30 and J is TRBJ2-2; D gene ambiguous. Looked up from germline, CDR1 is GTSNPN and CDR2 is SVGIG (reference sequence). Trimming took off 0 bases at V and 2 bases at J, with 10 bases between the two ends. CDR3 length equals 15 residues. Written as DNA, the CDR3 is TGTGCCTGGAGTGTAAGACGTTTCAACACCGGGGAGCTGTTTTTT. It is translated as CAWSVRRFNTGELFF.

This chain joins TRBV6-1 and TRBJ2-7; possibly TRBD2 for D (5 bases). Germline CDR1 MNHNS, CDR2 SASEGT. Trimming shortened V by 4 bases and J by 0 bases, and 16 bases separated the two germline ends. The CDR3 has 16 residues. Written as DNA, the CDR3 is TGTGCCAGCAGTGGAGGAGGAGCGCCTGGCTCCTACGAGCAGTACTTC. It specifies CASSGGGAPGSYEQYF.

The chain couples TRBV19 to TRBJ2-1; TRBD1 is a possible D gene (6 bases). The V end lost 5 bases, the J end lost 2 bases, and 13 bases lay between the germline ends. CDR1 is LNHDA, CDR2 SQIVND, per germline (reference sequence). The CDR3 runs 15 residues. CDR3 protein: CASSLEQGAYNEQFF. The CDR3 nucleotides read TGTGCCAGTAGTCTTGAACAGGGAGCCTACAATGAGCAGTTCTTC.

The chain employs TRBV5-1 and TRBJ1-2; 10 positions match TRBD1. V dropped 0 bases and J dropped 8; count of bases not matched to a gene: 4. Germline CDR1 is SGHRS and CDR2 is YFSETQ. The CDR3 consists of 14 residues. This chain's CDR3 is CASSLEGTGVGYTF. The CDR3 DNA reads TGCGCCAGCAGCTTGGAGGGGACAGGGGTCGGCTACACCTTC.

In its sample, this clone was seen once. The rearrangement uses TRBV5-1 and TRBJ2-5; TRBD1 might be the D (6 bases). The CDR3 totals 12 residues. V was pared by 6 bases and J by 2 bases, with 8 bases between. CDR1 is SGHRS, CDR2 YFSETQ, per germline. The CDR3 coding sequence is TGCGCCAGCAACGGACAGCAAGAGACCCAGTACTTC. This gives the protein CASNGQQETQYF.

CDR3 in DNA: TGTGCCAGCAGCTTAATGGACAGGGTTCGGGAGCAGTACTTC. Translation: CASSLMDRVREQYF. The chain combines TRBV7-9 with TRBJ2-7; 8 bases agree with TRBD1. The trim removed 2 bases at V and 7 bases at J, leaving 7 bases unmatched. CDR3 length: 14 residues. CDR1 and CDR2 (germline): SEHNR, FQNEAQ (reference sequence).

The chain is built from TRBV4-1 and TRBJ2-7; D might be TRBD1 (5 bases). Germline V gene sequence: CDR1 MGHRA, CDR2 YSYEKL. Between the trimmed V and J ends, which lost 6 bases and 1 base, there was a span of 16 bases. There are 15 residues in the CDR3. CDR3 coding DNA: TGCGCCAGCAGACCTTATGACAGTCCGTCCTACGAGCAGTACTTC. It codes for CASRPYDSPSYEQYF.

The rearrangement uses TRBV10-3 and TRBJ1-2; the match to TRBD1 covers 9 bases. V shed 0 bases, J shed 7 bases, and the junction held 9 bases outside the gene matches. CDR3 length: 16 residues. Per germline, CDR1 ENHRY and CDR2 SYGVKD. The CDR3: CAISESGQGITPGYTF. The CDR3 DNA is TGTGCCATCAGTGAGTCGGGACAGGGAATAACGCCTGGCTACACCTTC.

The gene calls are TRBV11-3 and TRBJ1-2; 9 positions agree with TRBD1. Germline-derived CDR1 and CDR2 are SGHNT and YENEEA. The V gene end was trimmed by 5 bases and the J gene end by 8 bases; junction bases not matched to a gene: 15. CDR3 size: 16 residues. The CDR3 coding sequence is TGTGCCAGCAGCCAACCTGAGACTGGACAGGGGAAGGGCTACACCTTC. Residues: CASSQPETGQGKGYTF.

The rearrangement joins TRBV11-2 to TRBJ1-1; possible D gene TRBD1, 5 bases. This CDR3 comprises 17 residues. V dropped 5 bases and J dropped 0 bases, with 19 bases sitting between them. The germline V gene has CDR1 SGHAT and CDR2 FQNNGV. The CDR3 loop reads CASSPLSIRALNTEAFF. The CDR3 DNA reads TGTGCCAGCAGCCCTCTTTCTATCAGGGCCCTGAACACTGAAGCTTTCTTT. Full variable domain (remainder filled in from reference TRBV11-2 and TRBJ1-1): EAGVAQSPRYKIIEKRQSVAFWCNPISGHATLYWYQQILGQGPKLLIQFQNNGVVDDSQLPKDRFSAERLKGVDSTLKIQPAKLEDSAVYLCASSPLSIRALNTEAFFGQGTRLTVV.

The rearrangement uses TRBV4-3 and TRBJ1-2; possible D gene TRBD1, 5 bases. With 0 bases removed from V and 4 bases from J, the gap between germline ends came to 18 bases. Germline values: CDR1 LGHNA, CDR2 YSLEER. The CDR3 contains 17 residues. The CDR3 sequence: CASSQDLGAGTLYGYTF. In nucleotides, the CDR3 is TGCGCCAGCAGCCAAGATCTGGGCGCAGGGACCCTCTATGGCTACACCTTC.

CDR3 residues: CASSQIQNDPYEQYF. In nucleotides, the CDR3 is TGTGCCAGCAGCCAAATTCAGAACGACCCCTACGAGCAGTACTTC. This rearrangement joins TRBV4-2 to TRBJ2-7; D is unresolved. This CDR3 contains 15 residues. V was cut by 2 bases and J by 2 bases, with 13 bases left in between. In germline, CDR1 is LGHNA, CDR2 YNFKEQ.

The chain joins TRBV7-2 to TRBJ2-2, with TRBD1 matching 9 bases. The CDR3 is 15 amino acids. Germline loops: CDR1 SGHTA, CDR2 FQGNSA. Germline trimming cut 6 bases from V and 5 bases from J; bases unmatched to any gene: 7. The CDR3 here is CASRITGGATGELFF. In DNA form, the CDR3 reads TGTGCCAGCAGGATCACAGGGGGCGCAACCGGGGAGCTGTTTTTT.

This clone has a single count. The J gene is TRBJ2-2, the V gene TRBV18; D is uncertain. The CDR3 extends over 16 amino acids. With 3 bases removed from V and 2 bases from J, the gap between germline ends came to 13 bases. The germline gives CDR1 KGHSH, CDR2 LQKENI. For the CDR3, the DNA is TGTGCCAGCTCACCTCTTCCTAAGGGCAACACCGGGGAGCTGTTTTTT. Residues: CASSPLPKGNTGELFF. The full variable domain, rest sourced from reference TRBV18 and TRBJ2-2, is NAGVMQNPRHLVRRRGQEARLRCSPMKGHSHVYWYRQLPEEGLKFMVYLQKENIIDESGMPKERFSAEFPKEGPSILRIQQVVRGDSAAYFCASSPLPKGNTGELFFGEGSRLTVL.